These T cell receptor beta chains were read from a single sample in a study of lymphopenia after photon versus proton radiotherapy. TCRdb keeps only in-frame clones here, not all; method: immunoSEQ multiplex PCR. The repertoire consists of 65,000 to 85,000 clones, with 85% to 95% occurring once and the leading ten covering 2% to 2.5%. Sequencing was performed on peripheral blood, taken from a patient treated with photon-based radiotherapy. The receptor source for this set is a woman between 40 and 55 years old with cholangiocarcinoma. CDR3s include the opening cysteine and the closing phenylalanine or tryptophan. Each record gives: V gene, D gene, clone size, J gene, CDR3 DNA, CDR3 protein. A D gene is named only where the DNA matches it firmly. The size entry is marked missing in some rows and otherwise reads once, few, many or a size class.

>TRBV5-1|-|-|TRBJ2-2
TGCGCCAGCAGTAAGGGGGCCGGGGAGCTGTTTTTT
CASSKGAGELFF
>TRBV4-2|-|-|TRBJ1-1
TGTGCCAGCAGCCGCACGCTGAACACTGAAGCTTTCTTT
CASSRTLNTEAFF
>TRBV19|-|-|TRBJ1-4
TGTGCCAGTAGTCCCCTCGGGGACTCGGCTAATGAAAAACTGTTTTTT
CASSPLGDSANEKLFF
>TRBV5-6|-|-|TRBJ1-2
TGTGCCAGCCTTTTAGGGGGGCTTGCTAACTATGGCTACACCTTC
CASLLGGLANYGYTF
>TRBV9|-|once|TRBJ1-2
TGTGCCAGCAGCCCCGGGGGACTCTCGACTTCTAACTATGGCTACACCTTC
CASSPGGLSTSNYGYTF
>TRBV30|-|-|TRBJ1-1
TGTGCCTGGAGTAGGGACACGAGCACTGAAGCTTTCTTT
CAWSRDTSTEAFF
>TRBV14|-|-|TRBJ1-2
TGTGCCAGCAGCCAAGGCGGACGGGTCTATGGCTACACCTTC
CASSQGGRVYGYTF
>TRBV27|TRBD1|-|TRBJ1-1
TGTGCCAGCAGGTTATGGGGACAGGGACAGATGAACACTGAAGCTTTCTTT
CASRLWGQGQMNTEAFF
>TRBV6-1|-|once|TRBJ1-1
TGTGCCAGCAGCGTTGCCCCAGTGTGGAACACTGAAGCTTTCTTT
CASSVAPVWNTEAFF
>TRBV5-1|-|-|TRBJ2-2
TGCGCCAGCAGCCCTGACCACCAACCCGGGGAGCTGTTTTTT
CASSPDHQPGELFF
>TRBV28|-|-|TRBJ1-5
TGTGCCAGCAGTCCCGGGGGAAGCAATCAGCCCCAGCATTTT
CASSPGGSNQPQHF
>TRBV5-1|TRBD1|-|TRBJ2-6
TGCGCCAGCAGCCCCAGACAGGGGGCGAGCGGGGCCAACGTCCTGACTTTC
CASSPRQGASGANVLTF
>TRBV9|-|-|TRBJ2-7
TGTGCCAGCAGCGTAGTTGGGGAGCAGTACTTC
CASSVVGEQYF
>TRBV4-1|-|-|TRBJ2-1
TGCGCCAGCAGCCAGCACCCCACCGTAGGGGAGCAGTTCTTC
CASSQHPTVGEQFF
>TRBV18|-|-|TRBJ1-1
TGTGCCAGCTCACTGGGGGAGAACACTGAAGCTTTCTTT
CASSLGENTEAFF
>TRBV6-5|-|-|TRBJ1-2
TGTGCCAGCAGTTACTCAACGGGAGGCGTTTCCTATGGCTACACCTTC
CASSYSTGGVSYGYTF
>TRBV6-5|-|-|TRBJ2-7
TGTGCCAGCAGCCCCGACAGAACCTACGAGCAGTACTTC
CASSPDRTYEQYF
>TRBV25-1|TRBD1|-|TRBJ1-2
TGTGCCAGCAGTGAATCATTGGGGCAGGGGGGTGGCTACACCTTC
CASSESLGQGGGYTF
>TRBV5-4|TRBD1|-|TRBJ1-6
TGTGCCAGCACTTCCGGGACAGGAAACGATTCACCCCTCCACTTT
CASTSGTGNDSPLHF
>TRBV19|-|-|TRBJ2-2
TGTGCCAGCATGGACCCCACCGGGGAGCTGTTTTTT
CASMDPTGELFF
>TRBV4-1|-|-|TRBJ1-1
TGCGCCAGCAGCCAAGAGCAGGACGGTGGGTGGGACACTGAAGCTTTCTTT
CASSQEQDGGWDTEAFF
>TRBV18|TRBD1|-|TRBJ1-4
TGTGCCAGCTCACCCTTCCGGGACAGTAATGAAAAACTGTTTTTT
CASSPFRDSNEKLFF
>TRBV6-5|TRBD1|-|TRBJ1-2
TGTGCCAGCACCGAAGGGACAGGTCCGGCTTATGGCTACACCTTC
CASTEGTGPAYGYTF
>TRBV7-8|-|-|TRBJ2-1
TGTGCCAGCAGCTTTAACCCCGGCTCCTACAATGAGCAGTTCTTC
CASSFNPGSYNEQFF
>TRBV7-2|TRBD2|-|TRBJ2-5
TGTGCCAGCAGCTTAGCGCGCCTAGCGGGACAAGAGACCCAGTACTTC
CASSLARLAGQETQYF
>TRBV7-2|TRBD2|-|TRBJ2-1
TGTGCCAGCAGCTTACCGACTTTTAGCGGGAGAATGAATGAGCAGTTCTTC
CASSLPTFSGRMNEQFF
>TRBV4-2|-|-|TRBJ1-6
TGTGCCAGCAGCCAAGGGGGATCAAGTTCACCCCTCCACTTT
CASSQGGSSSPLHF
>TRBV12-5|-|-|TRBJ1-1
TGTGCTAGTGGAAAACAGCCGAACACTGAAGCTTTCTTT
CASGKQPNTEAFF
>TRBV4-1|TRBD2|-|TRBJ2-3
TGCGCCAGCAGCCTCGGGACTAACCCAGATACGCAGTATTTT
CASSLGTNPDTQYF
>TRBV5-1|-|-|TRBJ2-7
TGCGCCAGCAGCTTGGACAGGACCTACGAGCAGTACTTC
CASSLDRTYEQYF
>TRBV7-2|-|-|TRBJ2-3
TGTGCCAGCAGCAACGATATTTCTAGCACAGATACGCAGTATTTT
CASSNDISSTDTQYF
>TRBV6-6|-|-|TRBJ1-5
TGTGCCAGCAGGGGGGAAAATCAGCCCCAGCATTTT
CASRGENQPQHF
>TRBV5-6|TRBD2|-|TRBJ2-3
TGTGCCAGTAGACTAGCGGTCGCCGATACGCAGTATTTT
CASRLAVADTQYF
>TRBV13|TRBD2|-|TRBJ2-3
TGTGCCAGCAGCAATATACCGGGACTAGCGGGAGGCGGACGTACGCAGTATTTT
CASSNIPGLAGGGRTQYF
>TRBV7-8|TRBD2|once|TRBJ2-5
TGTGCCAGCAGCTTATGGCAGGGGACTAGCTTGGAGACCCAGTACTTC
CASSLWQGTSLETQYF
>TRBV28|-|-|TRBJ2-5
TGTGCCAGCAGTTTATTTCGGGATCAAGAGACCCAGTACTTC
CASSLFRDQETQYF
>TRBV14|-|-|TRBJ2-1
TGTGCCAGCAGCCAAGAGCAGGGGAACAATGAGCAGTTCTTC
CASSQEQGNNEQFF
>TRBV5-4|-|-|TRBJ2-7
TGTGCCAGCAGCGGGGTACAGGGTGTGGGATCCTACGAGCAGTACTTC
CASSGVQGVGSYEQYF
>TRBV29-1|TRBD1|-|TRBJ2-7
TGCAGCGTAATAAAGCTCAGGGGGCGCGTCTACGAGCAGTACTTC
CSVIKLRGRVYEQYF
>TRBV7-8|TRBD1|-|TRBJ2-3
TGTGCCAGCAGCCCGCGAGGGGGCATGACCACAGATACGCAGTATTTT
CASSPRGGMTTDTQYF
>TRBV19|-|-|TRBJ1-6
TGTGCCAGTAGTACACAGGGTAACTCACCCCTCCACTTT
CASSTQGNSPLHF
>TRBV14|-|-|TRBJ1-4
TGTGCCAGCAGCCAAGATACGGGGTTTGTAGATGAAAAACTGTTTTTT
CASSQDTGFVDEKLFF
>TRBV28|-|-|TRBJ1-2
TGTGCCAGCACTGGTTCGGGAGGCTACACCTTC
CASTGSGGYTF
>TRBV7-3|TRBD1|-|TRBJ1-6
TGTGCCAGCAGCTTATCAGGGGGTCAGGATTCACCCCTCCACTTT
CASSLSGGQDSPLHF